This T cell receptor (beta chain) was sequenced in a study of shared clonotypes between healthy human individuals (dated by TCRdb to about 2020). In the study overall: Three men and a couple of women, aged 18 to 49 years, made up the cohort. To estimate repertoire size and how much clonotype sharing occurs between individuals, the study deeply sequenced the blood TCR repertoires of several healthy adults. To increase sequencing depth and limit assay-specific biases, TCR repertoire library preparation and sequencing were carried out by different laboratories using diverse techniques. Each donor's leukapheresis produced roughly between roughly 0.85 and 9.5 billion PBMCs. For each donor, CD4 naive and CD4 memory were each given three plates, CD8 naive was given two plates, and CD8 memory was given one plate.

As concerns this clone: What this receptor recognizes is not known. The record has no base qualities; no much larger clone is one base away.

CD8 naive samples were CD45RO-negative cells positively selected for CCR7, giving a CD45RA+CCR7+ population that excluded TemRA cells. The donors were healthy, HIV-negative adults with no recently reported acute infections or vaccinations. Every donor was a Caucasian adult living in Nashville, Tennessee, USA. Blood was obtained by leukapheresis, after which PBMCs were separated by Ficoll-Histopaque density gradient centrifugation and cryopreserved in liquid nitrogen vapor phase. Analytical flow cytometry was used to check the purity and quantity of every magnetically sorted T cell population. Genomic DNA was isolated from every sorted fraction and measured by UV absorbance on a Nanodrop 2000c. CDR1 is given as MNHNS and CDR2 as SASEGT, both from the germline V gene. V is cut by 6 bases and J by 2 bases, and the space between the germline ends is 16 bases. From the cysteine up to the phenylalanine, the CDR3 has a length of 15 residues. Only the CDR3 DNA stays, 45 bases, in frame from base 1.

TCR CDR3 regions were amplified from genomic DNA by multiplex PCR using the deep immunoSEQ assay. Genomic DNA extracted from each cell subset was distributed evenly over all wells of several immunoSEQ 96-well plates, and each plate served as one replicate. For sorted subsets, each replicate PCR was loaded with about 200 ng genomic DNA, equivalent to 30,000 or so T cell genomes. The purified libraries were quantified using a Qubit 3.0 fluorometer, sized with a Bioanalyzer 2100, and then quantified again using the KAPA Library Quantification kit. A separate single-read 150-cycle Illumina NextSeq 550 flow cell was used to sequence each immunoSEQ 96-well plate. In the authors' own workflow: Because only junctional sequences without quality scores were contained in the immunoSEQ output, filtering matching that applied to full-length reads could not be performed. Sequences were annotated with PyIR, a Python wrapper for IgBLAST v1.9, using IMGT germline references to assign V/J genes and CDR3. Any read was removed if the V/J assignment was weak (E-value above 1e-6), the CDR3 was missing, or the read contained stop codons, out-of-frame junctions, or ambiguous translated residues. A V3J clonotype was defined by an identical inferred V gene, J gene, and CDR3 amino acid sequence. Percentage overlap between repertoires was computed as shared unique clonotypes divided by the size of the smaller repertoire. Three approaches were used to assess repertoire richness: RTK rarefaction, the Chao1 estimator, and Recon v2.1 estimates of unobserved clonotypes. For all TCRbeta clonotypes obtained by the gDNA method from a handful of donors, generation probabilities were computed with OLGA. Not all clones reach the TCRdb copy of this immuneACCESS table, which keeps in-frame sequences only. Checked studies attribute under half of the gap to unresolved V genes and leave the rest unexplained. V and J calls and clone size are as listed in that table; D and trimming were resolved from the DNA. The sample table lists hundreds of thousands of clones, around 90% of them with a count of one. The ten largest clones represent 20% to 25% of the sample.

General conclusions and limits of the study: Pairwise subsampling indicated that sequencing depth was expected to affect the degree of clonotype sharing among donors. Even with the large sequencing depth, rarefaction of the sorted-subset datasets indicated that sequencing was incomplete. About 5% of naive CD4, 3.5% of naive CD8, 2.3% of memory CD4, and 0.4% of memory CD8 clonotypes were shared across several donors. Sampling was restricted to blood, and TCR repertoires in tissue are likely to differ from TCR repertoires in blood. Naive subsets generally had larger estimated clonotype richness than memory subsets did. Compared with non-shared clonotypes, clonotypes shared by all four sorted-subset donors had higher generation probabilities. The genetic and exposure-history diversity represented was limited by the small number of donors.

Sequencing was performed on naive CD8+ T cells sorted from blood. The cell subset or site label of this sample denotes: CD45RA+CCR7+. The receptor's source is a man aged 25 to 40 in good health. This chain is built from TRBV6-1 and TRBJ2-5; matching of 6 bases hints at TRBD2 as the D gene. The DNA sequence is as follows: TGTGCCAGCAGCCCAGAGTGGAGGGTTCAAGAGACCCAGTACTTC. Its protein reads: CASSPEWRVQETQYF.